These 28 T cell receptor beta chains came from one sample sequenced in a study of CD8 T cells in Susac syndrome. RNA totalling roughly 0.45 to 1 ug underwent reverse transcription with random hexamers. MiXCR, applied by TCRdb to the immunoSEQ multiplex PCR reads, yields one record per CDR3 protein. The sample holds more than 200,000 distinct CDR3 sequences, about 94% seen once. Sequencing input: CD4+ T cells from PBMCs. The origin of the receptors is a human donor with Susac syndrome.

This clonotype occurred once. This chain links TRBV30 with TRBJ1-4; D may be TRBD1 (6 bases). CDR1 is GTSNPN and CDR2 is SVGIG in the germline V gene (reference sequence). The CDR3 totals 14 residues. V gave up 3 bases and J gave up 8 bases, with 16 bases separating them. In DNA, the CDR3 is TGTGCCTGGAGGCGGGGAGCGGGGGGCGAAAAACTGTTTTTT. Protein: CAWRRGAGGEKLFF.

The CDR3 bases are TGTGCCAGCAGCTTGGGGTCGTCGGGGGGAACCTACGAGCAGTACTTC. Translating it yields CASSLGSSGGTYEQYF. The gene calls are TRBV5-4 and TRBJ2-7; 7 nucleotides agree with TRBD2. CDR3 length equals 16 residues. Unmatched junction bases numbered 8, after V lost 0 bases and J lost 2 bases. From germline, CDR1 is SGHNT and CDR2 YYREEE (reference sequence).

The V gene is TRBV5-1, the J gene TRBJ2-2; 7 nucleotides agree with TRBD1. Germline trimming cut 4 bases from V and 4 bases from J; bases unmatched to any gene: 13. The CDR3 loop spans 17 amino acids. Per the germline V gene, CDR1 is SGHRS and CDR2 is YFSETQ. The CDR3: CASSPGQDLPGTGELFF. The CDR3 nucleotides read TGCGCCAGCAGCCCCGGACAGGACTTACCGGGCACCGGGGAGCTGTTTTTT.

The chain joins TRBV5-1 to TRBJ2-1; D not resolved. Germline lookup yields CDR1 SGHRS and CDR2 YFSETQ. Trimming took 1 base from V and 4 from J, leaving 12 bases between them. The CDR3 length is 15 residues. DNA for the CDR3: TGCGCCAGCAGCTTGTCTCAGGAAGCTTACAATGAGCAGTTCTTC. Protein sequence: CASSLSQEAYNEQFF.

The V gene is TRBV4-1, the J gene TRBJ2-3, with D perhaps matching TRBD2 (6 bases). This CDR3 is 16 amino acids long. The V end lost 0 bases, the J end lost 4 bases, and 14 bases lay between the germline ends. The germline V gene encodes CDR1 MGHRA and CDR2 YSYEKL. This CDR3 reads CASSQDPGGGADTQYF. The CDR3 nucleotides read TGCGCCAGCAGCCAAGATCCCGGGGGAGGAGCAGATACGCAGTATTTT.

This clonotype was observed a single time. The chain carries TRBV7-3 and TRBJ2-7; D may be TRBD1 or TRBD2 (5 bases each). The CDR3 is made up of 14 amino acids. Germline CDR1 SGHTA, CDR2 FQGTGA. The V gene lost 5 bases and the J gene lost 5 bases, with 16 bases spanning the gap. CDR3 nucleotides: TGTGCCAGCAGCCCCCGGGGCAGGGTCGACGAGCAGTACTTC. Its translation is CASSPRGRVDEQYF.

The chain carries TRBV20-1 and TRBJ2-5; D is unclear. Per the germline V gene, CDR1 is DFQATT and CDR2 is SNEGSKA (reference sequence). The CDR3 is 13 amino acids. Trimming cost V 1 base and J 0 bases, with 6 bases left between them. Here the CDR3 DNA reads TGCAGTGCTAGAGGCAGGCACCAAGAGACCCAGTACTTC. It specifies CSARGRHQETQYF.

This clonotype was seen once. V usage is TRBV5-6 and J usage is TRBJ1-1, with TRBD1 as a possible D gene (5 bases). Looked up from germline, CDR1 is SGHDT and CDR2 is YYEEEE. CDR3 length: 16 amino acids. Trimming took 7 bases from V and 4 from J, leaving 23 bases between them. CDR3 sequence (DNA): TGTGCCAGCTCAAATCGATTGGGTCGGGACGGCACTGAAGCTTTCTTT. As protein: CASSNRLGRDGTEAFF.

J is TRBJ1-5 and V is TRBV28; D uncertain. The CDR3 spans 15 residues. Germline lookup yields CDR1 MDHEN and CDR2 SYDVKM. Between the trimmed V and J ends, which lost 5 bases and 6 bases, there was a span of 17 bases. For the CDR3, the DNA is TGTGCCAGCAGTCAATCTCTTGTCTCCGCTCAGCCCCAGCATTTT. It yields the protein CASSQSLVSAQPQHF.

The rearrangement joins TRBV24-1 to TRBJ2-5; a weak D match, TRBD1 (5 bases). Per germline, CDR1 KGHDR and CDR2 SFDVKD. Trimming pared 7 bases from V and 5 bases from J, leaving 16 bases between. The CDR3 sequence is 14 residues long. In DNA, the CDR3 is TGTGCCACCAGCAAATCAGGGTTGGGGGAGACCCAGTACTTC. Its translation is CATSKSGLGETQYF.

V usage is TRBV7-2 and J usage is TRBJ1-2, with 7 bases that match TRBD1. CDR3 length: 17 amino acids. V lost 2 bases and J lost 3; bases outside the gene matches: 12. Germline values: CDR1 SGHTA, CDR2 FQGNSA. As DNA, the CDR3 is TGTGCCAGCAGCTTAAGTAGAGGCCTGACAGGGTACTATGGCTACACCTTC. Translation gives CASSLSRGLTGYYGYTF.

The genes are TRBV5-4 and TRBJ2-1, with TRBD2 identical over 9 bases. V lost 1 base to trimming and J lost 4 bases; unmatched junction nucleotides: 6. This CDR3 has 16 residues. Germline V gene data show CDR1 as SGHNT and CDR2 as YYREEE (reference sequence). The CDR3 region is CASSLKAGGPYNEQFF. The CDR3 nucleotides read TGTGCCAGCAGCTTGAAGGCGGGGGGGCCTTACAATGAGCAGTTCTTC.

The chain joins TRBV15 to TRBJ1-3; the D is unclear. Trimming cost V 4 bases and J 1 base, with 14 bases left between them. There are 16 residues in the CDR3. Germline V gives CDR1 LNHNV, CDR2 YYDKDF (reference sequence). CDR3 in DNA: TGTGCCACCAGCACCCGCGGGAGGGATTCTGGAAACACCATATATTTT. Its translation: CATSTRGRDSGNTIYF.

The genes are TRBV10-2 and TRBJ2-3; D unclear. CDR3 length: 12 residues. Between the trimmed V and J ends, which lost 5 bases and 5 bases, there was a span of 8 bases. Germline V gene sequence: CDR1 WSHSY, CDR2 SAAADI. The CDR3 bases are TGCGCCAGCAGTTCCTCGGGAGATACGCAGTATTTT. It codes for CASSSSGDTQYF.

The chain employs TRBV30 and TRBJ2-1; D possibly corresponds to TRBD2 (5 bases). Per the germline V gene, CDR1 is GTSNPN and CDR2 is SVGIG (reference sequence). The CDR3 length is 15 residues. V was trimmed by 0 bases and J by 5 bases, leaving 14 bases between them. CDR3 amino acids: CAWSVGLAVDNEQFF. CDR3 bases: TGTGCCTGGAGTGTAGGTCTAGCAGTCGACAATGAGCAGTTCTTC.

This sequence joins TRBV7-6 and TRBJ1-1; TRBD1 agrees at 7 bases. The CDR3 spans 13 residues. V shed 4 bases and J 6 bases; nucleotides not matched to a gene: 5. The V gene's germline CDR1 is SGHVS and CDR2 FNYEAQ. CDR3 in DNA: TGTGCCAGCAGCTCTACAGGGGAGGCTGAAGCTTTCTTT. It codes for CASSSTGEAEAFF.

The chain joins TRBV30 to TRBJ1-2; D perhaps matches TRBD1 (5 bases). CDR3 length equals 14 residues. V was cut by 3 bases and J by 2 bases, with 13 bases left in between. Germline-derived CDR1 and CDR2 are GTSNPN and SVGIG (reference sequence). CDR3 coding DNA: TGTGCCTGGAGGGGGCAGAGAAAGAACTATGGCTACACCTTC. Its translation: CAWRGQRKNYGYTF.

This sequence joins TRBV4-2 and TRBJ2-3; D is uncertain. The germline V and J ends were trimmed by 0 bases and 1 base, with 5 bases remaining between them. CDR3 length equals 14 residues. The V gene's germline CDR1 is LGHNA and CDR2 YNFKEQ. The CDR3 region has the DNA TGTGCCAGCAGCCAAGATCTCGGCACAGATACGCAGTATTTT. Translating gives CASSQDLGTDTQYF.

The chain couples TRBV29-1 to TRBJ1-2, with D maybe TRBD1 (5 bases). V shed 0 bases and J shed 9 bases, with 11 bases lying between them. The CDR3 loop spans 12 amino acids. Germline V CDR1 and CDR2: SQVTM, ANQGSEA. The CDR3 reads CSVEDQGRSYTF. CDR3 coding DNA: TGCAGCGTTGAAGACCAGGGACGGAGCTACACCTTC.

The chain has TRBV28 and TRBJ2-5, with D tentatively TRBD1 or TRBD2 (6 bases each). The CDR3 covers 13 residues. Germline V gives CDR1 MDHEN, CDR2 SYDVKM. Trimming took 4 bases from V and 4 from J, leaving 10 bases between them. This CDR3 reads CASSSRGVETQYF. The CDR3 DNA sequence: TGTGCCAGCAGTTCGAGGGGGGTAGAGACCCAGTACTTC.

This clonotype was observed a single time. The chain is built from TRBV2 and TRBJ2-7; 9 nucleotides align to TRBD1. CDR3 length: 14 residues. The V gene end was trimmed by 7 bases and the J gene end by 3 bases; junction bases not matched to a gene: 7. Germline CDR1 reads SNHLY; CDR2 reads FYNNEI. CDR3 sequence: CASNPDRGFYEQYF. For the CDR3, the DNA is TGTGCCAGCAATCCGGACAGGGGTTTCTACGAGCAGTACTTC.

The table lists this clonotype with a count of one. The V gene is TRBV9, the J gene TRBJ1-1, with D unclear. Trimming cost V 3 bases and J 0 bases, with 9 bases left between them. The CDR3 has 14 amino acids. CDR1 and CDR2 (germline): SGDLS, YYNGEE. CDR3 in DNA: TGTGCCAGCAGCGCTAACCCTTTGAACACTGAAGCTTTCTTT. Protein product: CASSANPLNTEAFF. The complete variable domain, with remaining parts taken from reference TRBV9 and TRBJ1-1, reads DSGVTQTPKHLITATGQRVTLRCSPRSGDLSVYWYQQSLDQGLQFLIQYYNGEERAKGNILERFSAQQFPDLHSELNLSSLELGDSALYFCASSANPLNTEAFFGQGTRLTVV.

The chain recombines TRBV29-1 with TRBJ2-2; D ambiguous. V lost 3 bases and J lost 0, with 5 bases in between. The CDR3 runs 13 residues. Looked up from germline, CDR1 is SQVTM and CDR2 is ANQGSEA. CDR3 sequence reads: CSVDTTNTGELFF. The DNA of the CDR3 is TGCAGCGTTGACACCACGAACACCGGGGAGCTGTTTTTT.

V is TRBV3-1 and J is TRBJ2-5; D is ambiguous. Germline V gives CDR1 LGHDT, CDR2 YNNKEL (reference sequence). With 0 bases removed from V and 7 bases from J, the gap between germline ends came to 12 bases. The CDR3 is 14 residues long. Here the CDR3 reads CASSQDLAGVTQYF. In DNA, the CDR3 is TGTGCCAGCAGCCAAGATCTGGCAGGCGTGACCCAGTACTTC.

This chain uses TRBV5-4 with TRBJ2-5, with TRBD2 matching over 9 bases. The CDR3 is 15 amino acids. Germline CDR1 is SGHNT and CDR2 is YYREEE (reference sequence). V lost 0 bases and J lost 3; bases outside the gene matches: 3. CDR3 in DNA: TGTGCCAGCAGCTTGGTGGTAGCGGGGGAAGAGACCCAGTACTTC. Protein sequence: CASSLVVAGEETQYF.

The CDR3 sequence is CATSQGPNEQFF. The CDR3 nucleotides are TGTGCCACCAGTCAGGGTCCCAATGAGCAGTTCTTC. This chain connects TRBV24-1 to TRBJ2-1; tentative D call: TRBD1 (5 bases). This CDR3 is built from 12 residues. V was pared by 6 bases and J by 6 bases, with 8 bases between. Germline CDR1 is KGHDR and CDR2 is SFDVKD.

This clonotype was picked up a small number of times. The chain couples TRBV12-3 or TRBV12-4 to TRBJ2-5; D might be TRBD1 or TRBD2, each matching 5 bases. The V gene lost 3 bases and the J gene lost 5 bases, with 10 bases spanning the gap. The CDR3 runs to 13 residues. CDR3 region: CASSLGVGETQYF. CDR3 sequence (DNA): TGTGCCAGCAGTTTGGGGGTGGGGGAGACCCAGTACTTC.

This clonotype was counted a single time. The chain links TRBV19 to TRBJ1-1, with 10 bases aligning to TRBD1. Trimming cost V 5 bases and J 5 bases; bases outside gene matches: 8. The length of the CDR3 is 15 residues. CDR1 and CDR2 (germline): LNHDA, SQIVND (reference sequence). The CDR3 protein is CASSVTGTGVTEAFF. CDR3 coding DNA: TGTGCCAGTAGTGTTACCGGGACAGGGGTGACTGAAGCTTTCTTT.